Listed here is a single T cell receptor (beta chain). The antigen is unknown. The data were produced by immunoSEQ multiplex PCR, yet TCRdb's version contains in-frame clones alone and is incomplete. Among over 200,000 clones, approximately 94% were seen once, and the ten largest hold around 1.7%. Germline V gene sequence: CDR1 SGHVS, CDR2 FNYEAQ. The CDR3 length is 15 residues. Trimming cost V 3 bases and J 2 bases; bases outside gene matches: 3. This specimen comes from a study of T cell responses to AZD1222 COVID-19 vaccine. Findings and limits, study-wide: Distributed over spike, vaccine-associated CD4 TCRs predominated at 160-218 and 743-854. Targeting of unmutated variant regions was reportedly seen in nearly half of spike-specific TCRs. Of the AZD1222 recipients, only 5 to 7 were seropositive at baseline. Donors were chiefly white British, with a greater number of females, and clonal diversity was perhaps underestimated.

Material: peripheral blood, obtained 28 days after the second dose of the MenACWY control vaccine. The rearrangement links TRBV7-6 to TRBJ2-3, with TRBD1 identical over 9 bases. The receptor was derived from an adult who received the MenACWY meningococcal vaccine as a control. The CDR3 sequence is CASSFRDRDTDTQYF. The CDR3 region has the DNA TGTGCCAGCAGCTTCCGGGACAGGGACACAGATACGCAGTATTTT.